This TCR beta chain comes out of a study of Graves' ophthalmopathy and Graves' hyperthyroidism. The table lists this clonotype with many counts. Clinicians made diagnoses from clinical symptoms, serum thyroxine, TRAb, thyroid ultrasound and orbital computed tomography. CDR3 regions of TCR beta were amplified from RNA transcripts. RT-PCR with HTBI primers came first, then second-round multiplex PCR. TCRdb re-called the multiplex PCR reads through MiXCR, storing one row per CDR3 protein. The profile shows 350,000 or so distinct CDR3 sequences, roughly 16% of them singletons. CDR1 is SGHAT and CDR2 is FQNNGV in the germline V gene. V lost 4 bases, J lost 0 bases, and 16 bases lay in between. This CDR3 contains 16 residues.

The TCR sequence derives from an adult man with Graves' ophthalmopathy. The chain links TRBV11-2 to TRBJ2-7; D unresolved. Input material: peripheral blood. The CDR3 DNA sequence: TGTGCCAGCAGCTCCCCGAGGATCGGAAGCTCCTACGAGCAGTACTTC. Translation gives CASSSPRIGSSYEQYF.